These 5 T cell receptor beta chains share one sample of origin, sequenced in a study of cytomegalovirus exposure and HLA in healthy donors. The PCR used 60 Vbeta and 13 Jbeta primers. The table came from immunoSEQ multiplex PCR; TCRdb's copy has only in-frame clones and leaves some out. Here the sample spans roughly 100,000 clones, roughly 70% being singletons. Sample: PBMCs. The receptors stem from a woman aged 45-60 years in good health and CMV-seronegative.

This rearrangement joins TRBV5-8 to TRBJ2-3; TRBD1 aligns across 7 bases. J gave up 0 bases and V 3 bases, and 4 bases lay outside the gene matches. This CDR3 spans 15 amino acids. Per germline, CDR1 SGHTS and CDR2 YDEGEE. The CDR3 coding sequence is TGTGCCAGCAGCTCCAGGGACAGTAGCACAGATACGCAGTATTTT. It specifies CASSSRDSSTDTQYF.

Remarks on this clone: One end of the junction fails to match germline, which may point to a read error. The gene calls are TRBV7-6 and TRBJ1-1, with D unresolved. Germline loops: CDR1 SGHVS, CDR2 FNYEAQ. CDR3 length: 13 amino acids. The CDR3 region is CASSLVLNSEAFF. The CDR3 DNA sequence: TGTGCCAGCAGCTTAGTCTTGAACTCTGAAGCTTTCTTT.

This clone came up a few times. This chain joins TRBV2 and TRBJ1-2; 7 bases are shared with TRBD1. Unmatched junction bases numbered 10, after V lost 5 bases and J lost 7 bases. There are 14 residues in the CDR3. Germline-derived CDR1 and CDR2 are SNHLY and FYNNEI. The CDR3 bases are TGTGCCAGCAGTAGAACCGGGACAGAAAGTGGCTACACCTTC. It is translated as CASSRTGTESGYTF.

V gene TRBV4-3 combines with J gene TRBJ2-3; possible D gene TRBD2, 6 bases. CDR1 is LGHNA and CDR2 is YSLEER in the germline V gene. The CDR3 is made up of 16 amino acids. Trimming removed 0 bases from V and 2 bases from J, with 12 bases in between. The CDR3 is CASSQEKGGDTDTQYF. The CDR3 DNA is TGCGCCAGCAGCCAAGAGAAGGGAGGCGACACAGATACGCAGTATTTT.

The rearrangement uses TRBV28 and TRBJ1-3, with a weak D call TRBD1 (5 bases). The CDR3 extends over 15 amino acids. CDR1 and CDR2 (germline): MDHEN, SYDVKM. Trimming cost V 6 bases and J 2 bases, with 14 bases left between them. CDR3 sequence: CASRKTVFAGNTIYF. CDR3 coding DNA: TGTGCCAGCAGAAAGACAGTATTTGCTGGAAACACCATATATTTT.